This note documents a single T cell receptor (beta chain) sequence. The sample originates from a study of T cells in tumors after PD-1 blockade. Per the germline V gene, CDR1 is LNHDA and CDR2 is SQIVND (reference sequence). This CDR3 comprises 15 residues. V was pared by 6 bases and J by 2 bases, with 17 bases between. Sequenced by immunoSEQ multiplex PCR; TCRdb stores in-frame clones only, minus some. The table includes around 34,000 clones, approximately 70% detected once. V is TRBV19 and J is TRBJ2-7; D not certain. The sequencing used PBMCs, collected after anti-PD-1 treatment. This sequence was found in a human donor with basal cell carcinoma. CDR3 protein: CASSPLGSGPYEQYF. The CDR3 DNA follows: TGTGCCAGTAGCCCCTTGGGTTCCGGCCCCTACGAGCAGTACTTC.